This TCR beta chain was captured by sequencing in a study of shared clonotypes between healthy human individuals. This clone was counted a single time. The antigen remains undetermined. It was into CD45RA+ naive and CD45RA-negative memory subsets that the CD4+ cells were split. This table comes from immunoSEQ multiplex PCR, and its TCRdb copy is limited to in-frame clones, with some not included. The profile shows approximately 2.5 million clones, 80% to 95% of them singletons. Whole-study findings and limits: For naive CD4 cells, 4.5% to 6.5% of clonotypes were shared across a handful of donors. Relative to their counterparts shared across all four donors, non-shared clonotypes exhibited diminished generation probabilities.

The sequence was obtained from a man between 18 and 29 years old in good health. Some clones in this sample may be carry-over from other donors' samples. The sample consisted of naive CD4+ T cells from PBMCs. Subset defined: CD45RA+ positively selected.

CDR3 sequence: CASSQGGQGSAGYGYTF. The CDR3, as DNA: TGCGCCAGCAGCCAAGGGGGGCAGGGGAGTGCGGGGTATGGCTACACCTTC. The chain links TRBV4-1 to TRBJ1-2, with TRBD1 as a possible D gene (6 bases). Trimming stripped 1 base from V and 5 bases from J, with 20 bases between. Germline-derived CDR1 and CDR2 are MGHRA and YSYEKL. This CDR3 is built from 17 residues.